The 29 T cell receptor beta chains given below trace back to one sample, sequenced in a study of identical twins. Via MiXCR, TCRdb re-called the 5' RACE reads, giving one row per CDR3 protein. The sample includes approximately 250,000 distinct CDR3 sequences, 6.5% of them seen just once. These data were likewise used in another study, on T cells expressing NK-cell markers.

Specimen: CD8+ T cells sorted from blood. These receptors were taken from a woman younger than 35 in good health.

This clonotype was detected many times. The chain recombines TRBV27 with TRBJ1-2; D is undetermined. The CDR3 spans 13 residues. Germline CDR1 reads MNHEY; CDR2 reads SMNVEV (reference sequence). V was pared by 1 base and J by 7 bases, with 10 bases between. For the CDR3, the DNA is TGTGCCAGCAGTTTATTGGGGAATTCTGGCTACACCTTC. Its translation is CASSLLGNSGYTF.

This clonotype was observed many times. The rearrangement uses TRBV3-1 and TRBJ2-7, with D possibly matching TRBD2 (5 bases). The CDR3 spans 12 residues. From germline, CDR1 is LGHDT and CDR2 YNNKEL (reference sequence). V was cut by 4 bases and J by 3 bases, with 7 bases left in between. In DNA form, the CDR3 reads TGTGCCAGCAGCCCCCGGGGCTACGAGCAGTACTTC. Translating it yields CASSPRGYEQYF.

The chain couples TRBV27 to TRBJ1-2, with a possible D match to TRBD1 (6 bases). Trimming removed 5 bases from V and 4 bases from J, with 14 bases in between. The germline gives CDR1 MNHEY, CDR2 SMNVEV (reference sequence). The CDR3 totals 14 residues. The CDR3 DNA reads TGTGCCAGCAGTGAGGGGGGAAGAGGCTATGGCTACACCTTC. This encodes CASSEGGRGYGYTF.

This clonotype was recorded at least ten times. This chain links TRBV11-1 with TRBJ2-5, with 12 bases matching TRBD2. This CDR3 spans 19 amino acids. The J segment lost 0 bases and the V segment lost 4 bases, leaving 12 bases of the junction unmatched. CDR1 is SGHAT, CDR2 FQDESV, per germline (reference sequence). This CDR3 reads CASSSRLAGVLWDQETQYF. CDR3 DNA: TGTGCCAGCAGCTCGAGACTAGCGGGAGTGTTGTGGGACCAAGAGACCCAGTACTTC.

This clonotype has just a few counts. The chain recombines TRBV2 with TRBJ1-4; no clear D. The CDR3 spans 17 residues. CDR1 and CDR2 from the germline V gene are SNHLY and FYNNEI. V lost 2 bases and J lost 3, with 16 bases in between. CDR3 protein: CASSEPPGDSANEKLFF. The CDR3 DNA reads as TGTGCCAGCAGTGAACCCCCGGGCGACTCGGCTAATGAAAAACTGTTTTTT.

This clonotype has just a few counts. CDR3 DNA: TGTGCCTGGAGGCAAGGCCCGGGACCGACTACAGAGCAGTTCTTC. Amino acids: CAWRQGPGPTTEQFF. V gene TRBV30 combines with J gene TRBJ2-1; D may be TRBD1 or TRBD2 (5 bases each). Germline assignment: CDR1 GTSNPN and CDR2 SVGIG (reference sequence). This CDR3 is 15 amino acids long. V shed 3 bases and J shed 10 bases, with 22 bases lying between them.

This clonotype was observed at least ten times. The J gene is TRBJ1-1, the V gene TRBV29-1, with unresolved D. This CDR3 is built from 11 residues. Germline CDR1 SQVTM, CDR2 ANQGSEA. V dropped 5 bases and J dropped 1 base, with 5 bases sitting between them. The CDR3 DNA reads as TGCAGCGTTCTAGGGAACACTGAAGCTTTCTTT. This encodes CSVLGNTEAFF.

This clonotype was observed many times. V is TRBV20-1 and J is TRBJ1-2; TRBD1 might be the D (5 bases). Trimming stripped 0 bases from V and 0 bases from J, with 23 bases between. Looked up from germline, CDR1 is DFQATT and CDR2 is SNEGSKA (reference sequence). CDR3 length equals 19 residues. The CDR3 nucleotides read TGCAGTGCTAGAGATTCCGACAGCGAGAGAGTGTTAGCTAACTATGGCTACACCTTC. This codes for CSARDSDSERVLANYGYTF.

V is TRBV9 and J is TRBJ1-1; D gene unclear. The V end was cut by 4 bases, the J end by 1 base, with 11 bases between. The CDR3 is 14 amino acids. Germline values: CDR1 SGDLS, CDR2 YYNGEE. The CDR3 region is CASSRKPENTEAFF. Written as DNA, the CDR3 is TGTGCCAGCAGCCGAAAACCAGAGAACACTGAAGCTTTCTTT.

The chain joins TRBV23-1 to TRBJ2-5, with a tentative D call TRBD1 (6 bases). TRBV23-1 is recorded as an ORF, its role being uncertain. Trimming left V 2 bases short and J 5 bases short, with 24 bases between. The CDR3 length is 18 residues. The CDR3 bases are TGCGCCAGCAGTCAAAATCTTGGGTCGGGGACACTCTGGGAGACCCAGTACTTC. This encodes CASSQNLGSGTLWETQYF.

Many counts were recorded for this clonotype. The chain couples TRBV2 to TRBJ1-1; a weak D match, TRBD1 (6 bases). The CDR3 is made up of 15 amino acids. V was trimmed by 2 bases and J by 0 bases, leaving 10 bases between them. CDR1 SNHLY and CDR2 FYNNEI come from the germline V gene. The CDR3 region is CASSEMQGMNTEAFF. The CDR3 bases are TGTGCCAGCAGTGAAATGCAGGGGATGAACACTGAAGCTTTCTTT.

This clonotype was found a few times. The chain uses TRBV12-3 or TRBV12-4 and TRBJ2-5, with D possibly called TRBD1 or TRBD2 (5 bases each). This CDR3 is built from 13 residues. V lost 8 bases and J 2 bases, leaving 12 bases between the germline ends. The CDR3 DNA reads TGTGCCAGCGGGACCGGGCCTCAAGAGACCCAGTACTTC. Its protein is CASGTGPQETQYF.

The rearrangement links TRBV20-1 to TRBJ1-1; 8 bases line up with TRBD1. V was clipped by 3 bases and J by 5 bases; unmatched bases: 14. The CDR3 is 16 residues long. The V gene's germline CDR1 is DFQATT and CDR2 SNEGSKA (reference sequence). The CDR3 DNA reads TGCAGTGCTAGTGCTCCGGGACAGGTCTCATGGACTGAAGCTTTCTTT. Protein sequence: CSASAPGQVSWTEAFF.

V usage is TRBV6-1 and J usage is TRBJ2-2, with D possibly being TRBD1 (5 bases). Per germline, CDR1 MNHNS and CDR2 SASEGT. This CDR3 region has 13 residues. Trimming stripped 6 bases from V and 7 bases from J, with 12 bases between. The DNA of the CDR3 is TGTGCCAGCAGCGCAGGGTACGGCGGGGAGCTGTTTTTT. The encoded protein is CASSAGYGGELFF.

This chain joins TRBV7-8 and TRBJ2-7, with no clear D. The CDR3 is 15 residues long. V was shortened by 5 bases and J by 1 base, with 15 bases between the two germline ends. The V gene's germline CDR1 is SGHVS and CDR2 FQNEAQ. DNA for the CDR3: TGTGCCAGCAGCCACTTTCTAGAGGTGTCCTACGAGCAGTACTTC. Amino acid sequence: CASSHFLEVSYEQYF.

This chain connects TRBV27 to TRBJ2-5, with 11 positions matching TRBD2. The CDR3 sequence is 17 residues long. Germline-derived CDR1 and CDR2 are MNHEY and SMNVEV (reference sequence). The ends lost 0 bases at V and 3 bases at J; junction bases unmatched: 6. CDR3 amino acids: CASSLSGSGGAKETQYF. The CDR3, as DNA: TGTGCCAGCAGTTTATCGGGTAGCGGGGGGGCCAAAGAGACCCAGTACTTC.

The count of this clonotype is one. The genes are TRBV11-1 and TRBJ2-1; TRBD2 matches at 13 bases. The CDR3 contains 19 residues. CDR1 SGHAT and CDR2 FQDESV come from the germline V gene (reference sequence). V dropped 1 base and J dropped 0; count of bases not matched to a gene: 6. The CDR3 spells CASSLEGLAGPSSYNEQFF. The CDR3 DNA follows: TGTGCCAGCAGCTTAGAGGGACTAGCGGGACCCAGCTCCTACAATGAGCAGTTCTTC.

This chain joins TRBV30 and TRBJ2-7, with 10 bases aligning to TRBD2. V shed 5 bases and J 7 bases; nucleotides not matched to a gene: 11. There are 14 residues in the CDR3. The germline V gene has CDR1 GTSNPN and CDR2 SVGIG (reference sequence). The CDR3 here is CAWLKTSGLGEQYF. The CDR3 nucleotides are TGTGCCTGGCTTAAGACTAGCGGGCTAGGGGAGCAGTACTTC.

This clonotype was recorded at least ten times. J is TRBJ2-1 and V is TRBV2; 12 bases are a match to TRBD2. CDR3 length equals 15 residues. Trimming took 6 bases from V and 7 from J; bases not matched to a gene: 7. The V gene's germline CDR1 is SNHLY and CDR2 FYNNEI. This CDR3 reads CASRATSGGQNEQFF. The DNA of the CDR3 is TGTGCCAGCAGGGCGACTAGCGGGGGTCAGAATGAGCAGTTCTTC.

The rearrangement uses TRBV19 and TRBJ2-5; the D is unclear. The V gene lost 8 bases and the J gene lost 4 bases, with 11 bases spanning the gap. Germline V gene data show CDR1 as LNHDA and CDR2 as SQIVND (reference sequence). This CDR3 is 12 amino acids long. The CDR3 here is CASGSKRETQYF. The CDR3 DNA reads as TGTGCCAGTGGATCTAAGCGAGAGACCCAGTACTTC.

This clonotype came up many times. This sequence joins TRBV12-3 or TRBV12-4 and TRBJ1-1; perhaps TRBD1 as D (6 bases). The CDR3 extends over 14 amino acids. V lost 5 bases and J 4 bases, leaving 14 bases between the germline ends. The CDR3 region is CASSPRGGTTEAFF. For the CDR3, the DNA is TGTGCCAGCAGTCCCCGCGGGGGCACCACTGAAGCTTTCTTT.

This clonotype was detected only a few times. This rearrangement joins TRBV27 to TRBJ1-1, with 8 nucleotides matching TRBD1. This CDR3 spans 15 amino acids. After removal of 5 bases from V and 5 bases from J, the junction contained 10 bases not matched to a gene. CDR1 and CDR2 (germline): MNHEY, SMNVEV (reference sequence). The CDR3 bases are TGTGCCAGCAGTCCCTTTCCGACAGGGGCAACTGAAGCTTTCTTT. Translated: CASSPFPTGATEAFF.

V gene TRBV25-1 combines with J gene TRBJ2-1; a weak D match, TRBD1 (5 bases). V was shortened by 5 bases and J by 8 bases, with 13 bases between the two germline ends. The CDR3 covers 13 residues. The V gene's germline CDR1 is MGHDK and CDR2 SYGVNS. The CDR3 sequence: CASSKTAWDEQFF. The CDR3 DNA is TGTGCCAGCAGTAAGACAGCGTGGGATGAGCAGTTCTTC.

Only a few counts were recorded for this clonotype. This chain links TRBV7-6 with TRBJ2-7; TRBD2 aligns across 8 bases. V was clipped by 3 bases and J by 4 bases; unmatched bases: 5. Germline loops: CDR1 SGHVS, CDR2 FNYEAQ. The CDR3 is 14 amino acids. CDR3 protein: CASSFATSVYEQYF. The CDR3 bases are TGTGCCAGCAGCTTCGCGACTAGCGTTTACGAGCAGTACTTC.

This clonotype was detected only a few times. The chain couples TRBV7-8 to TRBJ1-1; 7 bases agree with TRBD1. After removal of 5 bases from V and 5 bases from J, the junction contained 11 bases not matched to a gene. Germline V gene lookup returns CDR1 SGHVS and CDR2 FQNEAQ. This CDR3 contains 15 residues. As DNA, the CDR3 is TGTGCCAGCAGCGCGGACAGGACGAGGGTGACTGAAGCTTTCTTT. Residues: CASSADRTRVTEAFF.

This clonotype appeared a few times. The genes are TRBV2 and TRBJ2-1; 10 nucleotides align to TRBD1. Germline values: CDR1 SNHLY, CDR2 FYNNEI. Trimming cost V 5 bases and J 2 bases; bases outside gene matches: 15. The CDR3 runs to 19 residues. This chain's CDR3 is CASSSATTTGTGAYNEQFF. The CDR3 region has the DNA TGTGCCAGCAGTAGCGCTACAACAACCGGGACAGGGGCCTACAATGAGCAGTTCTTC.

This clonotype was seen ten or more times. V and J are TRBV7-8 and TRBJ2-3; 8 bases agree with TRBD2. CDR3 length: 15 residues. The J segment lost 4 bases and the V segment lost 5 bases, leaving 8 bases of the junction unmatched. Germline values: CDR1 SGHVS, CDR2 FQNEAQ. CDR3: CASSLTPGLADTQYF. DNA for the CDR3: TGTGCCAGCAGCCTTACACCGGGACTAGCAGATACGCAGTATTTT.

This clonotype was observed at least ten times. The chain couples TRBV5-1 to TRBJ1-1; possibly TRBD1 for D (6 bases). The CDR3 is 18 amino acids. In germline, CDR1 is SGHRS, CDR2 YFSETQ. The germline V and J ends were trimmed by 3 bases and 1 base, with 22 bases remaining between them. The CDR3 nucleotides read TGCGCCAGCAGCTGGGGGGGGACACCTACCCCGGCGAACACTGAAGCTTTCTTT. This translates into CASSWGGTPTPANTEAFF.

This clonotype has a single count. The chain uses TRBV20-1 and TRBJ1-2; D is possibly TRBD1 (6 bases). CDR1 and CDR2 (germline): DFQATT, SNEGSKA (reference sequence). V dropped 6 bases and J dropped 6 bases, with 17 bases sitting between them. The CDR3 runs to 13 residues. The CDR3 DNA sequence: TGCAGTGCCGTTGCACAGGACAGCGATGGCTACACCTTC. Amino acids: CSAVAQDSDGYTF.